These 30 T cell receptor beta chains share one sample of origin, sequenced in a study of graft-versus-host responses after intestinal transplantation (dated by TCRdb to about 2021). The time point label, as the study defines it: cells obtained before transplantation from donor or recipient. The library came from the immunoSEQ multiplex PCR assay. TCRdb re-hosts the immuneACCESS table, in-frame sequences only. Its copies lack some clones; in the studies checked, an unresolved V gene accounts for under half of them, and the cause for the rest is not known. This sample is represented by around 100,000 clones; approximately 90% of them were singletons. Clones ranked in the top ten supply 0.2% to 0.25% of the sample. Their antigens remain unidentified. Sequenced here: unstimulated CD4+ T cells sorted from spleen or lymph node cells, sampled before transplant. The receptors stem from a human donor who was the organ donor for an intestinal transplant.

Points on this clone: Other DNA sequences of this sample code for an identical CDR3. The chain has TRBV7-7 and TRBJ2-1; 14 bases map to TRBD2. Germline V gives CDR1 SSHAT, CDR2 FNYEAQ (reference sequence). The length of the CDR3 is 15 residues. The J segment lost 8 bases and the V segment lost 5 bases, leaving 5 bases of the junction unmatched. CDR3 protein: CASSPGLAGVYEQFF. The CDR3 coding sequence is TGTGCCAGCAGCCCGGGACTAGCGGGGGTCTATGAGCAGTTCTTC.

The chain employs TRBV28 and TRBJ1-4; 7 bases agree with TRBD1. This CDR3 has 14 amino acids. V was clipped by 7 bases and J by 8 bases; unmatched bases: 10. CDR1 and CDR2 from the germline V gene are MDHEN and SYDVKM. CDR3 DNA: TGTGCCAGCATCGCAACAGGGGCGGTCGAAAAACTGTTTTTT. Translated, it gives CASIATGAVEKLFF.

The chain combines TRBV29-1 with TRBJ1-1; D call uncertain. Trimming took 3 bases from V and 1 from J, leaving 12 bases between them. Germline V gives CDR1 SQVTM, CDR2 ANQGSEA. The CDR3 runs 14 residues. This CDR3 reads CSVDSQNQNTEAFF. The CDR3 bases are TGCAGCGTTGACTCCCAGAATCAGAACACTGAAGCTTTCTTT.

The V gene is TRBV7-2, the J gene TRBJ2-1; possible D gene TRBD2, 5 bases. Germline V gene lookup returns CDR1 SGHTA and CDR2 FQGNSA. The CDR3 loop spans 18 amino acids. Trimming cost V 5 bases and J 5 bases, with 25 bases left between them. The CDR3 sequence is CASSPRPWGASRDNEQFF. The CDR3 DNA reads TGTGCCAGCAGCCCCCGCCCGTGGGGAGCGTCCCGGGACAATGAGCAGTTCTTC.

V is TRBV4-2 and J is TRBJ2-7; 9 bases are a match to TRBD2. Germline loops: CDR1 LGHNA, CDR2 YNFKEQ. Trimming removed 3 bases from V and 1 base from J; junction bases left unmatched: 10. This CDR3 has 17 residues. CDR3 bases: TGTGCCAGCAGCCATTGGGCTAGCGGGACCTTATCCTACGAGCAGTACTTC. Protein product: CASSHWASGTLSYEQYF.

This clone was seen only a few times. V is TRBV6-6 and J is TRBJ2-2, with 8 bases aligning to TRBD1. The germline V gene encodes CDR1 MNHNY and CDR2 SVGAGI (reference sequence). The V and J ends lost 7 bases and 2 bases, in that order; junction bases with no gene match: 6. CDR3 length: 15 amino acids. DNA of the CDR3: TGTGCCAGCACCCGCGGACAGGGAAACACCGGGGAGCTGTTTTTT. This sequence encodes CASTRGQGNTGELFF.

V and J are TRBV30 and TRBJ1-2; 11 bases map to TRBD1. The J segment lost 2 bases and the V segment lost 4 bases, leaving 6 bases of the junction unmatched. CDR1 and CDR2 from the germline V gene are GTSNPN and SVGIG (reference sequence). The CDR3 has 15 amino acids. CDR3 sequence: CAWKPWDRGNYGYTF. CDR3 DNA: TGTGCCTGGAAGCCCTGGGACAGGGGGAACTATGGCTACACCTTC.

The CDR3 DNA sequence: TGTGCCTCATTCGGGGGGGCGCTCTATGGCTACACCTTC. It is translated as CASFGGALYGYTF. The chain recombines TRBV30 with TRBJ1-2, with a possible D match to TRBD1 (6 bases). The CDR3 runs to 13 residues. Germline assignment: CDR1 GTSNPN and CDR2 SVGIG (reference sequence). Trimming stripped 7 bases from V and 4 bases from J, with 16 bases between.

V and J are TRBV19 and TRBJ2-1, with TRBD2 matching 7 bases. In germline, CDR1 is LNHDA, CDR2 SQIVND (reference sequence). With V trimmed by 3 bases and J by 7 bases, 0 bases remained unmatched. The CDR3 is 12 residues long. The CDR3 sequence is CASSMRGNEQFF. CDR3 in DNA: TGTGCCAGTAGTATGCGGGGGAATGAGCAGTTCTTC.

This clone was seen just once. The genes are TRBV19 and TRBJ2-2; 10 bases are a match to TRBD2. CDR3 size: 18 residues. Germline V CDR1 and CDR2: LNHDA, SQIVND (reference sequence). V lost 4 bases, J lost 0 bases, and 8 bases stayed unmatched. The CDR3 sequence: CASSTRTSGYTNTGELFF. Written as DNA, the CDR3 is TGTGCCAGTAGTACCCGGACTAGCGGATATACGAACACCGGGGAGCTGTTTTTT.

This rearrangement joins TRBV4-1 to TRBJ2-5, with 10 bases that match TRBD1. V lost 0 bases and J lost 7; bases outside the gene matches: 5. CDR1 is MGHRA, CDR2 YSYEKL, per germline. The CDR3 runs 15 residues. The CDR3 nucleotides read TGCGCCAGCAGCCAAGATCAAGGGGACAGGGGGACCCAGTACTTC. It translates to CASSQDQGDRGTQYF.

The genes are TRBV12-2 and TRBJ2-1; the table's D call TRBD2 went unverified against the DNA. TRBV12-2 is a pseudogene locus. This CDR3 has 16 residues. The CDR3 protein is CASRLRLAGAINEQFF. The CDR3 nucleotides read TGTGCAAGTCGCCTGAGGCTAGCGGGAGCTATCAATGAGCAGTTCTTC.

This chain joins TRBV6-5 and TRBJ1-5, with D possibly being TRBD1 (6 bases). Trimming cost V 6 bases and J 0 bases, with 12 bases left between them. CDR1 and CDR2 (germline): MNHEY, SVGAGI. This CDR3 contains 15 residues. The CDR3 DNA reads TGTGCCAGCAGGTGGACAGTTTATAGCAATCAGCCCCAGCATTTT. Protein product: CASRWTVYSNQPQHF.

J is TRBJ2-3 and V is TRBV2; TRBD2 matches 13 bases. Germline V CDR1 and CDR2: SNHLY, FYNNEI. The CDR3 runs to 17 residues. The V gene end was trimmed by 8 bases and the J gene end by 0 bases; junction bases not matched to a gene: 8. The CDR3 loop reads CASLGLAGVGSTDTQYF. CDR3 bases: TGTGCCAGCCTTGGACTAGCGGGAGTGGGAAGCACAGATACGCAGTATTTT.

The CDR3 region is CASSLVQGGTGELFF. In nucleotides, the CDR3 is TGCGCCAGCAGCTTGGTCCAGGGAGGCACCGGGGAGCTGTTTTTT. The J gene is TRBJ2-2, the V gene TRBV5-1; a weak D match, TRBD2 (6 bases). From germline, CDR1 is SGHRS and CDR2 YFSETQ. Trimming removed 0 bases at V and 4 bases at J, with 10 bases between. The CDR3 totals 15 residues.

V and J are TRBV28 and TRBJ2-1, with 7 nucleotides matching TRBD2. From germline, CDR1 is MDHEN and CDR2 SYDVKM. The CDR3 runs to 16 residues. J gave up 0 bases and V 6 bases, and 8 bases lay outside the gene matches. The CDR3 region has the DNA TGTGCCAGCAGCCTGAGCGGGGCTAGCTCCTACAATGAGCAGTTCTTC. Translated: CASSLSGASSYNEQFF.

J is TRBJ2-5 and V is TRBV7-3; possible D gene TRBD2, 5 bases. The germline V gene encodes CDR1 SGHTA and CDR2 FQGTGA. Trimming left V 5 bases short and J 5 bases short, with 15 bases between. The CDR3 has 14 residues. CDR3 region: CASSPQAGDETQYF. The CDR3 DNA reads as TGTGCCAGCAGCCCGCAAGCCGGGGATGAGACCCAGTACTTC.

As DNA, the CDR3 is TGTGCCAGCAGCTTGGCCGGGACTCCAAACGGGGAGCTGTTTTTT. Translation: CASSLAGTPNGELFF. The chain couples TRBV5-4 to TRBJ2-2; weak D call: TRBD2 (6 bases). V lost 0 bases to trimming and J lost 7 bases, with 13 bases between them. The CDR3 has 15 residues. Germline values: CDR1 SGHNT, CDR2 YYREEE (reference sequence).

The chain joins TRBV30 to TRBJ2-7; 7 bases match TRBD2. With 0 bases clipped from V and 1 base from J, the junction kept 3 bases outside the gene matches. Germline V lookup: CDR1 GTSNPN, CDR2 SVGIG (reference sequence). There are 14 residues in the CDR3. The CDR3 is CAWSVGGISYEQYF. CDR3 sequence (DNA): TGTGCCTGGAGTGTGGGAGGGATTTCCTACGAGCAGTACTTC.

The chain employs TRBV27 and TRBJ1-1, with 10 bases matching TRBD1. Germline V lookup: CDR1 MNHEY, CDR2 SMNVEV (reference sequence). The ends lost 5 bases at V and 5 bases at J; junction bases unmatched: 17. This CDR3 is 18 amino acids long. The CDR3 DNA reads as TGTGCCAGCAGTGATTCCTTTTGGACAGGGGGGGCGAAGACTGAAGCTTTCTTT. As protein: CASSDSFWTGGAKTEAFF.

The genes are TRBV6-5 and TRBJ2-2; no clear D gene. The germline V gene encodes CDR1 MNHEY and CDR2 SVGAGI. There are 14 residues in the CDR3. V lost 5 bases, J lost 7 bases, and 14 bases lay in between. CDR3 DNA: TGTGCCAGCAGTCCCCGGGTAGCCGACGGGGAGCTGTTTTTT. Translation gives CASSPRVADGELFF.

The CDR3 is CASSYGTAEPQHF. The CDR3 region has the DNA TGTGCCAGCAGTTACGGGACAGCGGAGCCCCAGCATTTT. The chain employs TRBV28 and TRBJ1-5; 7 bases line up with TRBD1. Germline trimming cut 4 bases from V and 8 bases from J; bases unmatched to any gene: 5. Germline V gene data show CDR1 as MDHEN and CDR2 as SYDVKM. The CDR3 has 13 residues.

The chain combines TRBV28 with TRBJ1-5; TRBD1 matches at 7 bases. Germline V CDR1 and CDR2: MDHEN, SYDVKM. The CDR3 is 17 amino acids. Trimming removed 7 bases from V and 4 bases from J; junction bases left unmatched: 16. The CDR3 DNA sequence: TGTGCCAGCATCCGCCCCTCAGACAGGGCGGGGAATCAGCCCCAGCATTTT. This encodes CASIRPSDRAGNQPQHF.

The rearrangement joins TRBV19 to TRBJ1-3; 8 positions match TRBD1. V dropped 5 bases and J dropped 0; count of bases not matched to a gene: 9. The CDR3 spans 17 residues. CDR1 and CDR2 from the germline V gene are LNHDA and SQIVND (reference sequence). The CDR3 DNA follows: TGTGCCAGTAGTCTCCGGACAGGGCCCTACTCTGGAAACACCATATATTTT. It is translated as CASSLRTGPYSGNTIYF.

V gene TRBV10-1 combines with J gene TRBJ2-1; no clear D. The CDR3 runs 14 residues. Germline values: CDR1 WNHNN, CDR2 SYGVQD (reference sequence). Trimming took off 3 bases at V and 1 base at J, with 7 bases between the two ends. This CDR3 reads CASSEDPSYNEQFF. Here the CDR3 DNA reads TGCGCCAGCAGTGAAGACCCTTCCTACAATGAGCAGTTCTTC.

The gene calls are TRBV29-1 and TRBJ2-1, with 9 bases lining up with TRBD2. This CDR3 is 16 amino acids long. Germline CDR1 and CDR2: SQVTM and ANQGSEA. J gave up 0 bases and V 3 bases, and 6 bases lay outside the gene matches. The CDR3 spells CSVDWAGGLSYNEQFF. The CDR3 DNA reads TGCAGCGTTGATTGGGCGGGAGGGCTCTCCTACAATGAGCAGTTCTTC.

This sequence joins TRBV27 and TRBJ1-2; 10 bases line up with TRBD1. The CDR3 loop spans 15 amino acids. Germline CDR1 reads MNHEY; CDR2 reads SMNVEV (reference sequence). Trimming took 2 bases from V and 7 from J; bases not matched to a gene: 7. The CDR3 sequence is CASSLTTGGGGGYTF. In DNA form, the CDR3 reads TGTGCCAGCAGTTTAACGACAGGGGGCGGAGGTGGCTACACCTTC.

The DNA for the CDR3 is TGTGCCAGCGGAGGAGGGTTCAAGGAGCAGTTCTTC. This encodes CASGGGFKEQFF. The chain recombines TRBV28 with TRBJ2-1; possibly TRBD2 for D (6 bases). Deletions cut 8 bases from V and 10 bases from J, with 15 bases between. Germline V gene lookup returns CDR1 MDHEN and CDR2 SYDVKM. CDR3 length: 12 amino acids.

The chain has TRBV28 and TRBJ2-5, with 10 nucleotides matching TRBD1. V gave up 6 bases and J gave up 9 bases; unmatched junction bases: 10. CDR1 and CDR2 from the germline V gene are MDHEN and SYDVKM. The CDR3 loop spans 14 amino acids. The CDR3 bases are TGTGCCAGCAGCCAATACGGGACAGGGGCGGCCCAGTACTTC. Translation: CASSQYGTGAAQYF.

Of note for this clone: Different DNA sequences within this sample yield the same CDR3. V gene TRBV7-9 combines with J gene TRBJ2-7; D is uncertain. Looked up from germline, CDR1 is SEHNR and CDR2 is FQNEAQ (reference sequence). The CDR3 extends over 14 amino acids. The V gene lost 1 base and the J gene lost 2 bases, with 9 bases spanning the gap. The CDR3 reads CASSLEGLTYEQYF. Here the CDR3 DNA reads TGTGCCAGCAGCTTAGAGGGTCTGACCTACGAGCAGTACTTC.